A single sample is the source of the 16 T cell receptor beta chains below, sequenced in a study of blood T cells in healthy people across ages. The authors ran a second PCR of about 6 to 11 cycles using a sample-barcoded 5' primer and a J-beta primer mix. TCRdb fed the 5' RACE reads into MiXCR, producing one record per CDR3 protein. Of 1.5 million to 2 million distinct CDR3 sequences in the sample, 28% were seen once. Sequencing was performed on blood. These receptors all stem from a woman aged 25 to 39 in good health.

The V and J genes are TRBV5-5 and TRBJ2-3; 12 positions agree with TRBD1. The CDR3 has 14 residues. The V segment lost 6 bases and the J segment 6 bases; nucleotides outside the gene matches: 5. Germline CDR1 reads SGHKS; CDR2 reads YYEKEE (reference sequence). CDR3 sequence reads: CASIGTGGQDTQYF. The CDR3 DNA reads as TGTGCCAGCATCGGGACAGGGGGCCAGGATACGCAGTATTTT.

The chain carries TRBV20-1 and TRBJ2-7; 9 positions match TRBD1. J was trimmed by 3 bases and V by 3 bases; bases with no gene match: 6. The germline V gene has CDR1 DFQATT and CDR2 SNEGSKA (reference sequence). This CDR3 is built from 14 residues. CDR3 coding DNA: TGCAGTGCTAGCCGGGACAGGGTATACTACGAGCAGTACTTC. This encodes CSASRDRVYYEQYF.

The sample holds a few counts of this clonotype. The V gene is TRBV28, the J gene TRBJ1-5; 7 positions agree with TRBD1. CDR3 length equals 16 residues. The germline V gene encodes CDR1 MDHEN and CDR2 SYDVKM. Losses at the gene ends were 5 bases for V and 0 bases for J; bases not matched to a gene: 7. CDR3 DNA sequence: TGTGCCAGCAGTCCCGGGACAGTTTATAGCAATCAGCCCCAGCATTTT. Protein product: CASSPGTVYSNQPQHF.

There are a few counts of this clonotype. The CDR3 DNA reads as TGTGCCAGCAGCTTAAGGCTAGCGGGGCCCACAGATACGCAGTATTTT. Its translation: CASSLRLAGPTDTQYF. The chain links TRBV7-2 to TRBJ2-3, with 9 bases aligning to TRBD2. The CDR3 covers 16 residues. Looked up from germline, CDR1 is SGHTA and CDR2 is FQGNSA. After removal of 2 bases from V and 2 bases from J, the junction contained 5 bases not matched to a gene.

This chain connects TRBV5-4 to TRBJ2-4; 10 bases agree with TRBD1. CDR1 and CDR2 from the germline V gene are SGHNT and YYREEE (reference sequence). The CDR3 is made up of 16 amino acids. V lost 4 bases to trimming and J lost 13 bases; unmatched junction nucleotides: 17. The CDR3 DNA follows: TGTGCCAGCAGCAAAGGACGGGACAGGGGATACAATGAGCAGTACTTC. Amino acid sequence: CASSKGRDRGYNEQYF.

This clonotype was seen at least ten times. The genes are TRBV20-1 and TRBJ2-7, with D perhaps TRBD1 (5 bases). Trimming took 0 bases from V and 7 from J, leaving 16 bases between them. Germline CDR1 DFQATT, CDR2 SNEGSKA (reference sequence). This CDR3 is 14 amino acids long. The CDR3 here is CSARDLDTTREQYF. The CDR3 region has the DNA TGCAGTGCTAGAGATCTGGACACCACGAGGGAGCAGTACTTC.

The CDR3 protein is CASSFSRTDYGYTF. CDR3 nucleotide sequence: TGTGCCAGCAGTTTCTCTCGGACGGATTATGGCTACACCTTC. V usage is TRBV12-3 or TRBV12-4 and J usage is TRBJ1-2, with D unclear. The CDR3 extends over 14 amino acids. V was shortened by 3 bases and J by 5 bases, with 13 bases between the two germline ends.

On this clonotype: Its ends do not fully match the called genes, so a read error is possible. J is TRBJ1-1 and V is TRBV24-1; TRBD1 might be the D (5 bases). Germline-derived CDR1 and CDR2 are KGHDR and SFDVKD. CDR3 length: 12 amino acids. CDR3 nucleotides: TGTGCCATCAGTGATCCAGGGAGCAGAGCTTTCTTT. It translates to CAISDPGSRAFF.

The rearrangement uses TRBV6-1 and TRBJ1-5, with D perhaps TRBD1 (6 bases). CDR3 length: 14 residues. In germline, CDR1 is MNHNS, CDR2 SASEGT. With 7 bases removed from V and 2 bases from J, the gap between germline ends came to 12 bases. In DNA, the CDR3 is TGTGCCAGCATGCTACAGGGAGGCAATCAGCCCCAGCATTTT. Amino acid sequence: CASMLQGGNQPQHF.

CDR3: CASGGFGANVLTF. CDR3 sequence (DNA): TGTGCCAGCGGTGGTTTTGGGGCCAACGTCCTGACTTTC. V is TRBV21-1 and J is TRBJ2-6. TRBV21-1 is recorded as a pseudogene. This CDR3 is 13 amino acids long.

The J gene is TRBJ1-1, the V gene TRBV29-1; tentative D call: TRBD1 (5 bases). The CDR3 consists of 13 residues. Germline CDR1 is SQVTM and CDR2 is ANQGSEA. The V end was cut by 3 bases, the J end by 2 bases, with 10 bases between. DNA for the CDR3: TGCAGCGTTGAGGGGGGGAAAAACACTGAAGCTTTCTTT. Translated, it gives CSVEGGKNTEAFF.

This clonotype was recorded a few times. J is TRBJ2-2 and V is TRBV6-5; D gene ambiguous. V was shortened by 0 bases and J by 7 bases, with 3 bases between the two germline ends. Germline assignment: CDR1 MNHEY and CDR2 SVGAGI. The CDR3 has 12 amino acids. CDR3 residues: CASSYSGGELFF. The CDR3 nucleotides are TGTGCCAGCAGTTACTCGGGCGGGGAGCTGTTTTTT.

The chain has TRBV11-3 and TRBJ2-7; the D call may be TRBD1 or TRBD2 (5 bases each). Trimming shortened V by 3 bases and J by 2 bases, and 14 bases separated the two germline ends. CDR3 length: 15 amino acids. Germline CDR1 and CDR2: SGHNT and YENEEA. Here the CDR3 reads CASSLGRAATYEQYF. The CDR3 DNA follows: TGTGCCAGCAGCTTGGGACGAGCGGCAACCTACGAGCAGTACTTC.

As to this clonotype: With a much larger clone just one base away, this may be a read error. V is TRBV6-5 and J is TRBJ1-2; a weak D match, TRBD1 (6 bases). Germline CDR1 is MNHEY and CDR2 is SVGAGI. This CDR3 has 16 residues. CDR3 amino acids: CVSSYRRHTGNYGYTF. CDR3 nucleotide sequence: TGTGTCAGCAGTTACCGACGCCACACAGGGAACTATGGCTACACCTTC.

This clonotype has only a few counts. The CDR3, as DNA: TGTGCCAGCAGCCAAGATTCGGGACAGGGTGGGGAAAAACTGTTTTTT. Its protein product is CASSQDSGQGGEKLFF. The chain combines TRBV4-2 with TRBJ1-4; 9 positions agree with TRBD1. V lost 0 bases, J lost 8 bases, and 7 bases stayed unmatched. The CDR3 has 16 residues. The germline V gene encodes CDR1 LGHNA and CDR2 YNFKEQ.

This clonotype showed up many times. V usage is TRBV12-3 or TRBV12-4 and J usage is TRBJ2-7; 7 nucleotides align to TRBD1. The CDR3 totals 15 residues. Unmatched junction bases numbered 7, after V lost 3 bases and J lost 2 bases. The DNA for the CDR3 is TGTGCCAGCAGTTTCCGTGGGACAGTTCCCTACGAGCAGTACTTC. It yields the protein CASSFRGTVPYEQYF.